This TCR beta chain was observed in a study of spatial heterogeneity in lung cancer. With regard to this clonotype: The library was prepared for alpha chains; this beta chain is a stray read, so its frequency means little.

Germline V CDR1 and CDR2: SGHRS, YFSETQ. Trimming removed 3 bases from V and 5 bases from J; junction bases left unmatched: 8. This CDR3 contains 15 residues. Each CDR3 protein gets one entry after TCRdb re-called the 5' RACE reads with MiXCR. The table includes around 1,000 distinct CDR3 sequences, roughly 12% detected once. Time point: sample taken at primary tumor resection. Donors were over 70 untreated early-stage non-small cell lung cancer patients. Whole RNA was taken from tumor, nontumor lung or frozen PBMC; it was then sequenced unsorted. This clonotype originated in a female donor with early-stage non-small cell lung cancer. The rearrangement uses TRBV5-1 and TRBJ2-5; 9 positions match TRBD1. The sequencing used normal lung tissue next to the tumor, collected at surgery. The chain's CDR3 is CASSSGTGIEETQYF. DNA of the CDR3: TGCGCCAGCAGCTCTGGGACAGGGATCGAGGAGACCCAGTACTTC.